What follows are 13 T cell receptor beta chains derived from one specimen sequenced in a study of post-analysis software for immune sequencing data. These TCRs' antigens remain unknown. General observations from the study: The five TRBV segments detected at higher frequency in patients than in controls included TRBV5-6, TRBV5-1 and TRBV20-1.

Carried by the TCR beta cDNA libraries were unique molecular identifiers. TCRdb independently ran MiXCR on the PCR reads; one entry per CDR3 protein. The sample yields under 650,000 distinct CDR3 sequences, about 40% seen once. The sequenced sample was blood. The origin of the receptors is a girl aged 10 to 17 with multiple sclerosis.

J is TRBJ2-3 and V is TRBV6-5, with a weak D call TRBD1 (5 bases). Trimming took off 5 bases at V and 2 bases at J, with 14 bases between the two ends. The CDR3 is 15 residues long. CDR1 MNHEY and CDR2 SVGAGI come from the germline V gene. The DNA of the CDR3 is TGTGCCAGCAGTAGTTTCAGGGAACCCACAGATACGCAGTATTTT. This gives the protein CASSSFREPTDTQYF.

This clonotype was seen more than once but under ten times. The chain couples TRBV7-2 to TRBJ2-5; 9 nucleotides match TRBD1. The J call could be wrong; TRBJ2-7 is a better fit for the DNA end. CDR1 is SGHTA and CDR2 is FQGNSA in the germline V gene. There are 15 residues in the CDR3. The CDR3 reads CASSLLGQGSGEQYF. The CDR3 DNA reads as TGTGCCAGCAGCCTCTTAGGACAGGGGAGCGGCGAGCAGTACTTC.

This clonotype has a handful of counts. The CDR3 region is CSAGGGGSTDTQYF. As DNA, the CDR3 is TGCAGTGCAGGGGGCGGCGGGAGCACAGATACGCAGTATTTT. J is TRBJ2-3 and V is TRBV20-1; the match to TRBD1 covers 7 bases. The germline V gene encodes CDR1 DFQATT and CDR2 SNEGSKA (reference sequence). The CDR3 contains 14 residues. V was pared by 6 bases and J by 0 bases, with 6 bases of the junction left unmatched.

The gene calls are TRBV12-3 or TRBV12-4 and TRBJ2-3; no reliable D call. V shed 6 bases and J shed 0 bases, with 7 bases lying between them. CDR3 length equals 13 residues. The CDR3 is CASRSTSTDTQYF. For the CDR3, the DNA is TGTGCCAGCAGGTCCACTAGCACAGATACGCAGTATTTT.

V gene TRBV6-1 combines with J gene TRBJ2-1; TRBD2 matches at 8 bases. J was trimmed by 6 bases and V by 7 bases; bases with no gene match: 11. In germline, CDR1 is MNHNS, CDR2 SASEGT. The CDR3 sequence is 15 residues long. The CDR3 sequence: CASTREGLVGNEQFF. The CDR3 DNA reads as TGTGCCAGCACCCGGGAGGGGTTAGTCGGCAATGAGCAGTTCTTC.

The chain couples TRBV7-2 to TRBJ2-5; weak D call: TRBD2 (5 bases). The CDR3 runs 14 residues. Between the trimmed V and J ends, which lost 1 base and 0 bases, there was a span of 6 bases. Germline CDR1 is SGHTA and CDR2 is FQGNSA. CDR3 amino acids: CASSLGTYQETQYF. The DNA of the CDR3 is TGTGCCAGCAGCTTAGGGACTTACCAAGAGACCCAGTACTTC.

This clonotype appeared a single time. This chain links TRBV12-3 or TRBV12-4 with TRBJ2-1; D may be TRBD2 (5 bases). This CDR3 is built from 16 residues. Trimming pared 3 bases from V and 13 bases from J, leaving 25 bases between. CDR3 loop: CASSFSGMARGETQFF. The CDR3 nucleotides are TGTGCCAGCAGTTTTTCCGGGATGGCCAGAGGAGAGACCCAGTTCTTC.

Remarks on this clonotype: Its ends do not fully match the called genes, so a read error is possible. The CDR3 loop is CASGLTVTFLNTEAFF. As DNA, the CDR3 is TGCGCCAGCGGCTTGACAGTGACCTTCCTGAACACTGAAGCTTTCTTT. The chain carries TRBV5-1 and TRBJ1-1; perhaps TRBD1 as D (5 bases). CDR3 length equals 16 residues. Per germline, CDR1 SGHRS and CDR2 YFSETQ.

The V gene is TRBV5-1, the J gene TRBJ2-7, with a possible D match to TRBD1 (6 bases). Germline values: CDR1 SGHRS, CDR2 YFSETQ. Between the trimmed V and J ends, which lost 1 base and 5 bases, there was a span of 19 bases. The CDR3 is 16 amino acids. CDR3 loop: CASSLNLPGVRHEQYF. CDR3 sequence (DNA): TGCGCCAGCAGCTTGAATCTCCCAGGGGTTCGACACGAGCAGTACTTC.

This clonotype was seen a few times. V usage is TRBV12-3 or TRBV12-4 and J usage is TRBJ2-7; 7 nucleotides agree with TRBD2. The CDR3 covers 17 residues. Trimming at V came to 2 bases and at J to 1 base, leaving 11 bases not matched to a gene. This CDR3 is CASSLWLAVTYSYEQYF. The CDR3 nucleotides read TGTGCCAGCAGTTTATGGCTAGCGGTAACATATTCCTACGAGCAGTACTTC.

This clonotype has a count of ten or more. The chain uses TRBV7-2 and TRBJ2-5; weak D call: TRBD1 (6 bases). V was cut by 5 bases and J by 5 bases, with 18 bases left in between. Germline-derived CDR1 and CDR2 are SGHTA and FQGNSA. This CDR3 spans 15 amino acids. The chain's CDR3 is CASSPQGSKPETQYF. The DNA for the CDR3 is TGTGCCAGCAGCCCTCAGGGGAGTAAGCCGGAGACCCAGTACTTC.

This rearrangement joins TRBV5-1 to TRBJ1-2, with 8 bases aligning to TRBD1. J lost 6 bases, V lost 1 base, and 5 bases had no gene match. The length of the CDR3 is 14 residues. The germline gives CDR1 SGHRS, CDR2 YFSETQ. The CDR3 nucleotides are TGCGCCAGCAGCTTGAGTCAGGGGGCGAATGGCTACACCTTC. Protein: CASSLSQGANGYTF.

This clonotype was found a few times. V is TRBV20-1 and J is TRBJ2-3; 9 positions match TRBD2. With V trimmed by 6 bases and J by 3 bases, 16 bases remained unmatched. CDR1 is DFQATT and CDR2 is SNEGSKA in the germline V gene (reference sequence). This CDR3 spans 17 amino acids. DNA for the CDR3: TGCAGTGCGGCGCCGGGACTAGCTCTGTTAGTTACAGATACGCAGTATTTT. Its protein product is CSAAPGLALLVTDTQYF.